This T cell receptor (beta chain) was captured by sequencing in a study of T cells in Graves' hyperthyroidism and ophthalmopathy. Regions amplified from RNA transcripts were the TCR beta CDR3 regions. HTBI primers were used for first-round RT-PCR of the TCR CDR3. Each CDR3 protein gets one entry after TCRdb re-called the multiplex PCR reads with MiXCR. The data contain about 200,000 distinct CDR3 sequences, around 19% of them seen just once; the ten biggest clones take up roughly 44%. This clonotype was picked up many times. Between the trimmed V and J ends, which lost 4 bases and 2 bases, there was a span of 19 bases. The CDR3 runs 16 residues. Germline CDR1 reads SGHRS; CDR2 reads YFSETQ. The source of the PBMCs was roughly 10 ml of fresh peripheral blood.

This sequence originates from a man aged 40-49 years with Graves' hyperthyroidism. Sequenced material: blood. V and J are TRBV5-1 and TRBJ2-7; D may be TRBD1 (5 bases). The CDR3 nucleotides are TGCGCCAGCAGCAAAGATCGGACATCCCGGACCTACGAGCAGTACTTC. Its translation: CASSKDRTSRTYEQYF.